A single sample is the source of the 23 T cell receptor beta chains below, sequenced in a study of CD8 T cells in ankylosing spondylitis. No cognate antigen is known for these TCRs. Study-wide results and caveats: In ankylosing spondylitis blood, a motif of seven to nine highly homologous TCR beta variants appeared characteristic.

From the 5' RACE reads, TCRdb called clonotypes with MiXCR, one entry per CDR3 protein. The sample has about 800,000 distinct CDR3 sequences; over 9.5% are singletons. Material: blood, either unsorted or a sorted T cell fraction (not recorded which). Receptors originate from a male donor with ankylosing spondylitis.

Only a few counts were recorded for this clonotype. This rearrangement joins TRBV5-1 to TRBJ1-1; D is undetermined. V shed 0 bases and J shed 5 bases, with 17 bases lying between them. Germline CDR1 SGHRS, CDR2 YFSETQ. The CDR3 sequence is 16 residues long. CDR3 region: CASSLARGEGGTEAFF. For the CDR3, the DNA is TGCGCCAGCAGCTTGGCCCGGGGAGAGGGAGGGACTGAAGCTTTCTTT.

On this clonotype: Just one base apart from a much larger clone, this may be a read error. The chain recombines TRBV29-1 with TRBJ1-1, with unresolved D. This CDR3 has 13 residues. Germline CDR1 and CDR2: SQVTM and ANQGSEA. The CDR3, as DNA: TGCAGCGCTGAAGTAGGGATGAACACTGAAGCTTTCTTT. Translated: CSAEVGMNTEAFF.

This clonotype was seen more than once but under ten times. This sequence joins TRBV4-1 and TRBJ2-5; maybe TRBD1 (6 bases). Trimming left V 1 base short and J 5 bases short, with 14 bases between. The germline V gene encodes CDR1 MGHRA and CDR2 YSYEKL. This CDR3 spans 15 amino acids. CDR3 in DNA: TGCGCCAGCAGCCAAGTTGGTGGGGGCAAGGAGACCCAGTACTTC. Translation gives CASSQVGGGKETQYF.

V and J are TRBV7-9 and TRBJ2-5; the D is unclear. There are 14 residues in the CDR3. Trimming left V 2 bases short and J 5 bases short, with 12 bases between. Germline CDR1 SEHNR, CDR2 FQNEAQ (reference sequence). CDR3 in DNA: TGTGCCAGCAGCTTAAATGGCCTTCCCGAGACCCAGTACTTC. Translated, it gives CASSLNGLPETQYF.

This clonotype occurred a few times. The chain carries TRBV6-6 and TRBJ1-3; no clear D. Trimming took 2 bases from V and 0 from J, leaving 8 bases between them. The CDR3 covers 15 residues. Looked up from germline, CDR1 is MNHNY and CDR2 is SVGAGI (reference sequence). CDR3 sequence reads: CASSYRVNSGNTIYF. The CDR3 DNA sequence: TGTGCCAGCAGTTACAGGGTGAACTCTGGAAACACCATATATTTT.

The sample holds many counts of this clonotype. The chain combines TRBV20-1 with TRBJ1-4, with a tentative D call TRBD1 (5 bases). From germline, CDR1 is DFQATT and CDR2 SNEGSKA (reference sequence). The ends were cut back, 6 bases at V and 8 bases at J, with 13 bases in the middle. The CDR3 has 12 residues. CDR3 nucleotide sequence: TGCAGTGCGATTGGCAGGGCAGAAAAACTGTTTTTT. It yields the protein CSAIGRAEKLFF.

This chain uses TRBV20-1 with TRBJ1-3; D perhaps matches TRBD1 (5 bases). With 0 bases removed from V and 2 bases from J, the gap between germline ends came to 8 bases. Germline V gives CDR1 DFQATT, CDR2 SNEGSKA (reference sequence). The CDR3 extends over 14 amino acids. The CDR3 coding sequence is TGCAGTGCTAGAGAGGGCAGGGCTGGAAACACCATATATTTT. It yields the protein CSAREGRAGNTIYF.

This clonotype showed up just a few times. The chain couples TRBV20-1 to TRBJ2-7; no clear D gene. The germline CDR1 and CDR2 sequences are DFQATT and SNEGSKA (reference sequence). The CDR3 extends over 14 amino acids. Trimming took 5 bases from V and 2 from J, leaving 16 bases between them. In DNA form, the CDR3 reads TGCAGTGCTCGGTCGGGCCCTCGGCCCTACGAGCAGTACTTC. Residues: CSARSGPRPYEQYF.

This clonotype was picked up a small number of times. The chain couples TRBV5-6 to TRBJ1-1; maybe TRBD1 (5 bases). The germline CDR1 and CDR2 sequences are SGHDT and YYEEEE. The V and J ends lost 4 bases and 6 bases respectively, with 16 bases between them. The CDR3 runs to 14 residues. The CDR3 protein is CASSPLGGRAEAFF. The DNA of the CDR3 is TGTGCCAGCAGCCCACTCGGGGGAAGGGCTGAAGCTTTCTTT.

This chain uses TRBV7-2 with TRBJ2-7; a weak D match, TRBD2 (7 bases). The CDR3 is 17 amino acids. V was trimmed by 5 bases and J by 3 bases, leaving 23 bases between them. Germline assignment: CDR1 SGHTA and CDR2 FQGNSA. CDR3 sequence reads: CASSPQVGGGGIYEQYF. The CDR3 DNA reads TGTGCCAGCAGCCCACAGGTTGGGGGCGGGGGTATCTACGAGCAGTACTTC.

The genes are TRBV7-3 and TRBJ2-3, with 8 bases lining up with TRBD2. The germline V gene encodes CDR1 SGHTA and CDR2 FQGTGA. The CDR3 runs 14 residues. V shed 4 bases and J 6 bases; nucleotides not matched to a gene: 6. CDR3 residues: CASSSGGAWDTQYF. CDR3 DNA sequence: TGTGCCAGCAGCTCCGGGGGGGCTTGGGATACGCAGTATTTT.

The chain has TRBV7-8 and TRBJ1-2; D ambiguous. V lost 7 bases, J lost 0 bases, and 9 bases lay in between. The length of the CDR3 is 13 residues. Germline CDR1 reads SGHVS; CDR2 reads FQNEAQ. The CDR3 region has the DNA TGTGCCAGCACAACCCCCCCTAACTATGGCTACACCTTC. Amino acid sequence: CASTTPPNYGYTF. The variable domain in full, with the rest retrieved from reference TRBV7-8 and TRBJ1-2, is GAGVSQSPRYKVAKRGQDVALRCDPISGHVSLFWYQQALGQGPEFLTYFQNEAQLDKSGLPSDRFFAERPEGSVSTLKIQRTQQEDSAVYLCASTTPPNYGYTFGSGTRLTVV.

This clonotype has just a few counts. The CDR3 here is CACGRISNQPQHF. The CDR3 DNA is TGTGCCTGCGGGAGGATTAGCAATCAGCCCCAGCATTTT. The chain employs TRBV6-2 or TRBV6-3 and TRBJ1-5; no firm D call. Per the germline V gene, CDR1 is MNHEY and CDR2 is SVGEGT. Deletions cut 11 bases from V and 0 bases from J, with 11 bases between. This CDR3 has 13 amino acids.

The table lists this clonotype with a few counts. The chain links TRBV19 to TRBJ2-4, with D maybe TRBD2 (5 bases). The CDR3 consists of 13 residues. Germline CDR1 is LNHDA and CDR2 is SQIVND (reference sequence). V was trimmed by 10 bases and J by 8 bases, leaving 18 bases between them. For the CDR3, the DNA is TGTGCCACCGCCGCATCGGGAACGGACATTCAGTACTTC. As protein: CATAASGTDIQYF. Full variable domain (rest looked up from reference TRBV19 and TRBJ2-4): DGGITQSPKYLFRKEGQNVTLSCEQNLNHDAMYWYRQDPGQGLRLIYYSQIVNDFQKGDIAEGYSVSREKKESFPLTVTSAQKNPTAFYLCATAASGTDIQYFGAGTRLSVL.

This clonotype was counted a few times. V usage is TRBV4-3 and J usage is TRBJ1-5; 12 bases fit TRBD1. The CDR3 sequence is 16 residues long. Unmatched junction bases numbered 4, after V lost 4 bases and J lost 3 bases. The V gene's germline CDR1 is LGHNA and CDR2 YSLEER. CDR3 DNA sequence: TGCGCCAGCAGCCGGGACAGGGGGCCGAACAATCAGCCCCAGCATTTT. Its translation is CASSRDRGPNNQPQHF.

This clonotype was recorded many times. The chain couples TRBV12-3 or TRBV12-4 to TRBJ1-1, with D uncertain. The CDR3 totals 13 residues. The ends were cut back, 4 bases at V and 7 bases at J, with 13 bases in the middle. The CDR3 spells CASSSIERIEAFF. CDR3 nucleotide sequence: TGTGCCAGCAGTTCCATAGAGCGAATTGAAGCTTTCTTT.

This clonotype was detected a few times. The chain is built from TRBV6-2 or TRBV6-3 and TRBJ2-7; possibly TRBD1 or TRBD2 for D (6 bases each). In germline, CDR1 is MNHEY, CDR2 SVGEGT. V lost 6 bases, J lost 2 bases, and 17 bases lay in between. The CDR3 extends over 15 amino acids. This CDR3 reads CASSTPGGGTYEQYF. CDR3 nucleotide sequence: TGTGCCAGCAGCACCCCCGGAGGGGGGACCTACGAGCAGTACTTC.

This clonotype appeared a few times. The chain has TRBV20-1 and TRBJ2-1; D is uncertain. V was trimmed by 6 bases and J by 6 bases, leaving 15 bases between them. Germline values: CDR1 DFQATT, CDR2 SNEGSKA (reference sequence). This CDR3 has 13 residues. The CDR3 DNA is TGCAGTGCGCGGAACGTTTTGGGCAATGAGCAGTTCTTC. It codes for CSARNVLGNEQFF.

V gene TRBV10-3 combines with J gene TRBJ2-1; TRBD1 matches 7 bases. The V segment lost 0 bases and the J segment 0 bases; nucleotides outside the gene matches: 2. The CDR3 is made up of 16 amino acids. Germline V gene sequence: CDR1 ENHRY, CDR2 SYGVKD. CDR3 sequence (DNA): TGTGCCATCAGTGAGTCGGCAGGGGGCTCCTACAATGAGCAGTTCTTC. Amino acid sequence: CAISESAGGSYNEQFF.

This clonotype was recorded a few times. This sequence joins TRBV2 and TRBJ2-7, with TRBD2 matching over 10 bases. The V gene's germline CDR1 is SNHLY and CDR2 FYNNEI. Losses at the gene ends were 10 bases for V and 3 bases for J; bases not matched to a gene: 6. This CDR3 region has 13 residues. CDR3 sequence: CATGLAALYEQYF. CDR3 bases: TGTGCCACCGGACTAGCGGCCCTCTACGAGCAGTACTTC.

The sample holds many counts of this clonotype. The rearrangement joins TRBV10-3 to TRBJ1-2; no reliable D call. V gave up 0 bases and J gave up 8 bases, with 7 bases separating them. Germline V gene data show CDR1 as ENHRY and CDR2 as SYGVKD. The CDR3 consists of 12 residues. CDR3 DNA sequence: TGTGCCATCAGTGAGTCACTTCGCGGCTACACCTTC. Amino acids: CAISESLRGYTF.

This clonotype was seen ten or more times. At one of its ends the junction is not consistent with the germline gene, which may arise from a read error. The CDR3 sequence is CASSLGRPYEQYF. The DNA of the CDR3 is TGCGCCAGCAGCTTGGGTAGACCCTACGAGCAGTACTTC. The J gene is TRBJ2-7, the V gene TRBV7-2; no clear D gene. Germline V gene sequence: CDR1 SGHTA, CDR2 FQGNSA. The CDR3 has 13 residues.

This chain connects TRBV6-2 or TRBV6-3 to TRBJ1-1; 7 nucleotides agree with TRBD1. After removal of 2 bases from V and 0 bases from J, the junction contained 9 bases not matched to a gene. The CDR3 is made up of 17 amino acids. The germline V gene encodes CDR1 MNHEY and CDR2 SVGEGT. Here the CDR3 DNA reads TGTGCCAGCAGTTACACCGTGGGACAGCCTATGAACACTGAAGCTTTCTTT. Translated, it gives CASSYTVGQPMNTEAFF.